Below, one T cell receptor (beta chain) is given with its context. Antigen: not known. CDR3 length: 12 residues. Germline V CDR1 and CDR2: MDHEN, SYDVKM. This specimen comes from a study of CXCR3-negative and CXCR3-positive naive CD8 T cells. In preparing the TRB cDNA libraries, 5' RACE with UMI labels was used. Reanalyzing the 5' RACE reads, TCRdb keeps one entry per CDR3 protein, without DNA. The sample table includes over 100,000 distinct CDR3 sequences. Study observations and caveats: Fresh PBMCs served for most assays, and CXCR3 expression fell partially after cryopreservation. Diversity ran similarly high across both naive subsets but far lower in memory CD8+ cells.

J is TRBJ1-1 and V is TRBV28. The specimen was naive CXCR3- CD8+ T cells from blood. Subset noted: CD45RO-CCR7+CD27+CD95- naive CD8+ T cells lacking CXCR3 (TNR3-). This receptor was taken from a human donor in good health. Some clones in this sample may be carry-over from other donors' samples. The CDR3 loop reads CASSNDATEAFF.